One sample yielded the 24 T cell receptor beta chains listed below, sequenced in a study of blood T cells in healthy people across ages. With a J-beta primer mix and a sample-barcoded 5' primer, a second PCR ran roughly 6 to 11 cycles. MiXCR, applied by TCRdb to the 5' RACE reads, yields one record per CDR3 protein. The profile shows about 780,000 distinct CDR3 sequences, approximately 24% of them singletons. This sample also belongs to another study, concerning T cells of mothers and their children.

Sequencing was carried out using blood. Receptors originate from a boy aged 10-17 years in good health.

The V gene is TRBV20-1, the J gene TRBJ1-1; unclear D gene. Per the germline V gene, CDR1 is DFQATT and CDR2 is SNEGSKA (reference sequence). V was trimmed by 6 bases and J by 3 bases, leaving 11 bases between them. The CDR3 consists of 12 residues. The CDR3 DNA reads TGCAGTGCCGGGCAGGAATACACTGAAGCTTTCTTT. Translating gives CSAGQEYTEAFF.

This chain links TRBV2 with TRBJ2-5; D not resolved. From germline, CDR1 is SNHLY and CDR2 FYNNEI. Trimming pared 2 bases from V and 4 bases from J, leaving 8 bases between. The CDR3 contains 13 residues. This chain's CDR3 is CASSETWLETQYF. CDR3 in DNA: TGTGCCAGCAGTGAAACGTGGTTAGAGACCCAGTACTTC.

The chain has TRBV12-3 or TRBV12-4 and TRBJ2-5, with 9 bases aligning to TRBD2. V trimming: 6 bases; J trimming: 5 bases; junction bases outside the gene matches: 7. The CDR3 extends over 14 amino acids. The CDR3 DNA reads TGTGCCAGCAGCCCTAGCGGGGATGGGGAGACCCAGTACTTC. Protein sequence: CASSPSGDGETQYF.

The chain joins TRBV5-6 to TRBJ2-7; TRBD1 agrees at 7 bases. Germline assignment: CDR1 SGHDT and CDR2 YYEEEE. J lost 0 bases, V lost 0 bases, and 12 bases had no gene match. There are 18 residues in the CDR3. CDR3 in amino acids: CASSLGGQFAGPSYEQYF. The CDR3 nucleotides read TGTGCCAGCAGCTTGGGGGGACAGTTTGCGGGTCCCTCCTACGAGCAGTACTTC.

For this clonotype: The junction departs from germline at one end; a sequencing error may be responsible. The chain uses TRBV2 and TRBJ2-5; TRBD1 agrees at 8 bases. The CDR3 has 13 amino acids. Looked up from germline, CDR1 is SNHLY and CDR2 is FYNNEI. This CDR3 is CASSEGRGRGPPF. In DNA form, the CDR3 reads TGTGCCAGCAGTGAAGGTCGGGGCAGGGGGCCTCCCTTC.

This clonotype was recorded a few times. The V gene is TRBV28, the J gene TRBJ2-7; D possibly corresponds to TRBD2 (7 bases). The V and J ends lost 2 bases and 2 bases respectively, with 19 bases between them. CDR1 MDHEN and CDR2 SYDVKM come from the germline V gene. The CDR3 has 17 residues. The CDR3 DNA is TGTGCCAGCAGTTTAAGCTCCTTCGGGGGGCTAACCTACGAGCAGTACTTC. It encodes CASSLSSFGGLTYEQYF.

Only a few counts were recorded for this clonotype. The chain recombines TRBV6-6 with TRBJ1-4; D not resolved. The CDR3 contains 15 residues. Per germline, CDR1 MNHNY and CDR2 SVGAGI (reference sequence). Deletions cut 2 bases from V and 5 bases from J, with 12 bases between. CDR3: CASSYPGGENEKLFF. CDR3 nucleotide sequence: TGTGCCAGCAGTTACCCTGGTGGGGAGAATGAAAAACTGTTTTTT.

This clonotype was observed a handful of times. The chain joins TRBV18 to TRBJ2-1; TRBD1 matches 7 bases. The germline CDR1 and CDR2 sequences are KGHSH and LQKENI. Losses at the gene ends were 0 bases for V and 8 bases for J; bases not matched to a gene: 10. This CDR3 contains 16 residues. CDR3 DNA sequence: TGTGCCAGCTCACCACCGGCCACAGGGGTAAAGGATGAGCAGTTCTTC. The encoded protein is CASSPPATGVKDEQFF.

V usage is TRBV12-3 or TRBV12-4 and J usage is TRBJ1-1; no definite D call. CDR3 length equals 12 residues. The V end lost 6 bases, the J end lost 6 bases, and 11 bases lay between the germline ends. CDR3 loop: CASRPDGAEAFF. CDR3 nucleotides: TGTGCCAGCAGGCCTGATGGGGCTGAAGCTTTCTTT.

V gene TRBV7-9 combines with J gene TRBJ1-1, with D unresolved. Germline V gene sequence: CDR1 SEHNR, CDR2 FQNEAQ (reference sequence). V shed 3 bases and J shed 4 bases, with 15 bases lying between them. This CDR3 spans 15 amino acids. The CDR3 loop reads CASSFPATGSTEAFF. DNA of the CDR3: TGTGCCAGCAGCTTTCCGGCAACTGGGAGCACTGAAGCTTTCTTT.

This clonotype was recorded a few times. The rearrangement joins TRBV7-9 to TRBJ2-5; D remains unclear. The germline gives CDR1 SEHNR, CDR2 FQNEAQ (reference sequence). The CDR3 covers 13 residues. Trimming stripped 1 base from V and 3 bases from J, with 6 bases between. The CDR3 nucleotides are TGTGCCAGCAGCTTAGAGGTTAAAGAGACCCAGTACTTC. Translating it yields CASSLEVKETQYF.

This clonotype was found many times. The CDR3 DNA reads TGTGCCAGCAGTTTAGACGGTGCCTACGAGCAGTACTTC. Translation: CASSLDGAYEQYF. V usage is TRBV28 and J usage is TRBJ2-7; D ambiguous. Germline V gene data show CDR1 as MDHEN and CDR2 as SYDVKM. The CDR3 is 13 residues long. The ends were cut back, 2 bases at V and 2 bases at J, with 7 bases in the middle.

The chain uses TRBV30 and TRBJ2-5; D is undetermined. Per the germline V gene, CDR1 is GTSNPN and CDR2 is SVGIG (reference sequence). Trimming left V 0 bases short and J 4 bases short, with 6 bases between. The CDR3 has 12 amino acids. For the CDR3, the DNA is TGTGCCTGGAGTGTACGTGGAGAGACCCAGTACTTC. It yields the protein CAWSVRGETQYF.

This chain uses TRBV6-6 with TRBJ2-1, with TRBD2 matching over 9 bases. TRBJ2-5 explains the end of the DNA better; the J call may be wrong. Germline V gene lookup returns CDR1 MNHNY and CDR2 SVGAGI (reference sequence). The CDR3 spans 15 residues. CDR3 protein: CASRSAASGAETQYF. The CDR3 DNA sequence: TGTGCCAGCAGATCCGCGGCTAGCGGGGCTGAGACCCAGTACTTC.

The V call is TRBV20-1, the J call TRBJ2-5; TRBD1 matches 9 bases. The DNA end is a closer match to TRBJ2-1, so the J assignment may be wrong. The CDR3 has 14 amino acids. Germline-derived CDR1 and CDR2 are DFQATT and SNEGSKA (reference sequence). CDR3 region: CSAGRQGGPNEQFF. CDR3 coding DNA: TGCAGTGCTGGACGACAGGGGGGTCCCAATGAGCAGTTCTTC.

There are a few counts of this clonotype. V usage is TRBV11-1 and J usage is TRBJ2-1, with 9 positions matching TRBD2. This CDR3 contains 15 residues. Germline-derived CDR1 and CDR2 are SGHAT and FQDESV (reference sequence). With V trimmed by 3 bases and J by 8 bases, 8 bases remained unmatched. The CDR3: CASSFSAGGPHEQFF. The CDR3 DNA follows: TGTGCCAGCAGCTTTAGTGCGGGGGGGCCCCATGAGCAGTTCTTC.

This clonotype turned up a few times. This chain uses TRBV7-9 with TRBJ2-5, with 8 bases lining up with TRBD1. The assigned J gene may be wrong: the sequence end matches TRBJ2-7 better. The CDR3 loop spans 13 amino acids. CDR1 and CDR2 (germline): SEHNR, FQNEAQ (reference sequence). CDR3 amino acids: CASSVDRGYEQYF. The CDR3 region has the DNA TGTGCCAGCAGCGTCGACAGGGGCTACGAGCAGTACTTC.

This clonotype was recorded a few times. In DNA, the CDR3 is TGTGCCAGCAGCTCCCTTCCCGGGACTAGGGTCTCCGAGACCCAGTACTTC. Translated, it gives CASSSLPGTRVSETQYF. The rearrangement joins TRBV11-1 to TRBJ2-5; 8 bases line up with TRBD2. Germline V lookup: CDR1 SGHAT, CDR2 FQDESV (reference sequence). The CDR3 sequence is 17 residues long. V lost 4 bases to trimming and J lost 5 bases; unmatched junction nucleotides: 15.

This clonotype was counted only a few times. V usage is TRBV2 and J usage is TRBJ1-5; possibly TRBD1 for D (5 bases). This CDR3 is built from 15 residues. Germline V gene lookup returns CDR1 SNHLY and CDR2 FYNNEI. V gave up 8 bases and J gave up 1 base, with 15 bases separating them. CDR3 nucleotides: TGTGCCAGCGGGTCTAGGGGCTCGAGCAATCAGCCCCAGCATTTT. Amino acids: CASGSRGSSNQPQHF.

This clonotype has just one count. This chain joins TRBV5-1 and TRBJ2-2; D may be TRBD1 or TRBD2 (5 bases each). Germline V CDR1 and CDR2: SGHRS, YFSETQ. V was clipped by 5 bases and J by 6 bases, with 17 bases between them. The CDR3 length is 15 residues. DNA of the CDR3: TGCGCCAGCAGAAGTCCGGGGCAAAGAGCCGGGGAGCTGTTTTTT. Its translation: CASRSPGQRAGELFF.

The chain combines TRBV9 with TRBJ1-4; weak D call: TRBD1 (6 bases). Trimming removed 3 bases at V and 0 bases at J, with 9 bases between. The CDR3 loop spans 15 amino acids. CDR1 is SGDLS, CDR2 YYNGEE, per germline. CDR3 DNA sequence: TGTGCCAGCAGCGCCTCAGGGGCAACTAATGAAAAACTGTTTTTT. It encodes CASSASGATNEKLFF.

The gene calls are TRBV3-1 and TRBJ2-1, with D possibly matching TRBD2 (6 bases). The length of the CDR3 is 18 residues. Germline V gene lookup returns CDR1 LGHDT and CDR2 YNNKEL (reference sequence). Trimming took off 0 bases at V and 5 bases at J, with 20 bases between the two ends. This chain's CDR3 is CASSQDGAWGGENNEQFF. The DNA of the CDR3 is TGTGCCAGCAGCCAAGATGGGGCTTGGGGCGGGGAGAACAATGAGCAGTTCTTC.

The V gene is TRBV28, the J gene TRBJ2-2, with no clear D. The CDR3 contains 15 residues. The V gene lost 2 bases and the J gene lost 9 bases, with 16 bases spanning the gap. Germline V gene data show CDR1 as MDHEN and CDR2 as SYDVKM. The CDR3 here is CASSLLTAVDRELFF. The CDR3 nucleotides are TGTGCCAGCAGTTTACTCACGGCAGTGGACCGGGAGCTGTTTTTT.

The V call is TRBV29-1, the J call TRBJ1-3; D unresolved. This CDR3 has 13 residues. Germline CDR1 is SQVTM and CDR2 is ANQGSEA. V was clipped by 5 bases and J by 5 bases, with 13 bases between them. The CDR3: CSVKALDRNTIYF. The CDR3 bases are TGCAGCGTTAAGGCCTTAGATAGAAACACCATATATTTT. The whole variable domain, remainder taken from reference TRBV29-1 and TRBJ1-3, is SAVISQKPSRDICQRGTSLTIQCQVDSQVTMMFWYRQQPGQSLTLIATANQGSEATYESGFVIDKFPISRPNLTFSTLTVSNMSPEDSSIYLCSVKALDRNTIYFGEGSWLTVV.